A single sample gave rise to the 24 T cell receptor beta chains below, sequenced in a study of blood T cell repertoires in COVID-19. Data came from immunoSEQ multiplex PCR; TCRdb stores just in-frame clones and leaves some out. The data hold hundreds of thousands of clones, with roughly 76% observed a single time. The specimen sequenced was peripheral blood. Receptors originate from an elderly woman with COVID-19, enrolled during active disease.

The V gene is TRBV9, the J gene TRBJ1-6; no definite D call. Trimming cost V 4 bases and J 7 bases, with 9 bases left between them. The germline V gene has CDR1 SGDLS and CDR2 YYNGEE. The CDR3 covers 13 residues. The CDR3 nucleotides are TGTGCCAGCAGCCTCGAGGTAAATTCACCCCTCCACTTT. Translated, it gives CASSLEVNSPLHF.

The chain links TRBV29-1 to TRBJ1-4; 8 nucleotides align to TRBD1. V trimming: 4 bases; J trimming: 5 bases; junction bases outside the gene matches: 3. CDR3 size: 13 residues. Looked up from germline, CDR1 is SQVTM and CDR2 is ANQGSEA. CDR3 amino acids: CSVGQGNNEKLFF. CDR3 nucleotides: TGCAGCGTTGGACAGGGGAACAATGAAAAACTGTTTTTT. The whole variable domain, remainder taken from reference TRBV29-1 and TRBJ1-4, is SAVISQKPSRDICQRGTSLTIQCQVDSQVTMMFWYRQQPGQSLTLIATANQGSEATYESGFVIDKFPISRPNLTFSTLTVSNMSPEDSSIYLCSVGQGNNEKLFFGSGTQLSVL.

This clone has more than one count but fewer than ten. The J gene is TRBJ1-6, the V gene TRBV3-1 (or the pseudogene TRBV3-2); a possible D gene is TRBD1 (5 bases). The CDR3 has 13 amino acids. The V gene lost 8 bases and the J gene lost 5 bases, with 10 bases spanning the gap. In germline, CDR1 is LGHDT, CDR2 YNNKEL (reference sequence). In DNA form, the CDR3 reads TGTGCCAGCCAGGGTTTGGATAATTCACCCCTCCACTTT. Translating gives CASQGLDNSPLHF.

The count of this clone is one. V gene TRBV6-5 combines with J gene TRBJ1-5; 10 bases fit TRBD1. With V trimmed by 7 bases and J by 0 bases, 3 bases remained unmatched. The CDR3 consists of 15 residues. In germline, CDR1 is MNHEY, CDR2 SVGAGI. The CDR3 is CASKDRGNSNQPQHF. The CDR3 DNA reads TGTGCCAGCAAGGACAGGGGGAATAGCAATCAGCCCCAGCATTTT.

The chain is built from TRBV9 and TRBJ1-2; 11 bases line up with TRBD1. Germline CDR1 is SGDLS and CDR2 is YYNGEE. V was clipped by 5 bases and J by 1 base; unmatched bases: 10. The CDR3 length is 17 residues. As DNA, the CDR3 is TGTGCCAGCAGTCCTAACTTGGGGACAGGGGGTAACTATGGCTACACCTTC. It is translated as CASSPNLGTGGNYGYTF.

This clone was recorded at least ten times. V usage is TRBV5-6 and J usage is TRBJ2-5; a weak D match, TRBD2 (5 bases). V was clipped by 1 base and J by 2 bases, with 9 bases between them. Germline CDR1 SGHDT, CDR2 YYEEEE. This CDR3 is 14 amino acids long. As DNA, the CDR3 is TGTGCCAGCAGCTTGAAAGCGGTACAAGAGACCCAGTACTTC. It specifies CASSLKAVQETQYF.

The CDR3 nucleotides read TGCGCCAGCAGCCAGGCGGGACAGGGGACCGGGGAGCTGTTTTTT. Its translation is CASSQAGQGTGELFF. The chain uses TRBV5-1 and TRBJ2-2; TRBD1 matches 10 bases. Germline trimming cut 4 bases from V and 5 bases from J; bases unmatched to any gene: 5. Germline assignment: CDR1 SGHRS and CDR2 YFSETQ. CDR3 length: 15 amino acids.

In its sample, this clone was seen once. V is TRBV19 and J is TRBJ1-1, with 8 bases that match TRBD1. Germline CDR1 is LNHDA and CDR2 is SQIVND (reference sequence). J gave up 0 bases and V 5 bases, and 5 bases lay outside the gene matches. This CDR3 has 15 residues. The CDR3 DNA sequence: TGTGCCAGTAGTTATCCAGGGGGCATGAACACTGAAGCTTTCTTT. Its translation is CASSYPGGMNTEAFF. The full variable domain, in which reference TRBV19 and TRBJ1-1 provide the parts outside the CDR3, is DGGITQSPKYLFRKEGQNVTLSCEQNLNHDAMYWYRQDPGQGLRLIYYSQIVNDFQKGDIAEGYSVSREKKESFPLTVTSAQKNPTAFYLCASSYPGGMNTEAFFGQGTRLTVV.

The chain joins TRBV19 to TRBJ1-6, with a tentative D call TRBD1 (5 bases). The CDR3 is 12 amino acids. V was pared by 8 bases and J by 9 bases, with 11 bases between. The V gene's germline CDR1 is LNHDA and CDR2 SQIVND (reference sequence). CDR3 residues: CASQGPGSPLHF. The DNA for the CDR3 is TGTGCCAGTCAGGGCCCCGGTTCACCCCTCCACTTT.

This clone showed up just a few times. This chain links TRBV28 with TRBJ2-4, with D possibly matching TRBD1 (5 bases). V was cut by 6 bases and J by 0 bases, with 15 bases left in between. The CDR3 totals 16 residues. CDR1 MDHEN and CDR2 SYDVKM come from the germline V gene. In nucleotides, the CDR3 is TGTGCCAGCAGGTCCTACAGGAGACTAGCCAAAAACATTCAGTACTTC. Translation gives CASRSYRRLAKNIQYF. Variable domain in full (rest from reference TRBV28 and TRBJ2-4): DVKVTQSSRYLVKRTGEKVFLECVQDMDHENMFWYRQDPGLGLRLIYFSYDVKMKEKGDIPEGYSVSREKKERFSLILESASTNQTSMYLCASRSYRRLAKNIQYFGAGTRLSVL.

This clone was counted once. V usage is TRBV28 and J usage is TRBJ1-2; no reliable D call. The CDR3 has 13 amino acids. In germline, CDR1 is MDHEN, CDR2 SYDVKM. V dropped 7 bases and J dropped 5 bases, with 14 bases sitting between them. The CDR3 protein is CASTNPPFYGYTF. CDR3 DNA sequence: TGTGCCAGCACTAATCCCCCCTTTTATGGCTACACCTTC.

The chain combines TRBV6-1 with TRBJ1-5; D gene uncertain. The V gene's germline CDR1 is MNHNS and CDR2 SASEGT. V dropped 3 bases and J dropped 5 bases, with 17 bases sitting between them. The CDR3 covers 16 residues. The CDR3 DNA reads as TGTGCCAGCAGTGATCTCCGTCGGGGAGGCGATCAGCCCCAGCATTTT. Encoded protein: CASSDLRRGGDQPQHF.

This chain connects TRBV28 to TRBJ2-3; TRBD1 might be the D (6 bases). The CDR3 sequence is 14 residues long. Germline CDR1 reads MDHEN; CDR2 reads SYDVKM. V shed 8 bases and J shed 4 bases, with 16 bases lying between them. CDR3 in DNA: TGTGCCAGCCGACCGCCAGGGGTCCCAGATACGCAGTATTTT. The encoded protein is CASRPPGVPDTQYF.

The rearrangement links TRBV19 to TRBJ1-5, with TRBD1 matching over 8 bases. The CDR3 has 15 amino acids. Germline V CDR1 and CDR2: LNHDA, SQIVND (reference sequence). V shed 6 bases and J 4 bases; nucleotides not matched to a gene: 8. The CDR3 sequence: CASSSGTGTNQPQHF. The CDR3 bases are TGTGCCAGTAGCTCCGGGACAGGAACAAATCAGCCCCAGCATTTT.

This chain uses TRBV6-1 with TRBJ1-1; no clear D gene. CDR1 is MNHNS, CDR2 SASEGT, per germline. V lost 3 bases to trimming and J lost 0 bases, with 8 bases between them. The CDR3 is 14 amino acids. The CDR3 region has the DNA TGTGCCAGCAGTGATTACTCCTTGAACACTGAAGCTTTCTTT. This sequence encodes CASSDYSLNTEAFF.

This chain links TRBV5-1 with TRBJ2-2; 8 nucleotides line up with TRBD2. Per the germline V gene, CDR1 is SGHRS and CDR2 is YFSETQ. This CDR3 region has 15 residues. With 4 bases clipped from V and 3 bases from J, the junction kept 5 bases outside the gene matches. CDR3 sequence (DNA): TGCGCCAGCAGCCGCCAAGCGGGAGACACCGGGGAGCTGTTTTTT. It translates to CASSRQAGDTGELFF.

The rearrangement uses TRBV7-2 and TRBJ2-3, with 8 bases matching TRBD2. Germline CDR1 SGHTA, CDR2 FQGNSA. J lost 6 bases, V lost 3 bases, and 11 bases had no gene match. CDR3 length: 16 amino acids. The CDR3 spells CASSFRGAGVRDTQYF. The CDR3 DNA sequence: TGTGCCAGCAGCTTTAGGGGAGCGGGGGTCCGGGATACGCAGTATTTT.

J is TRBJ1-1 and V is TRBV30; D unresolved. The CDR3 runs 13 residues. Germline V CDR1 and CDR2: GTSNPN, SVGIG (reference sequence). V was clipped by 0 bases and J by 4 bases, with 9 bases between them. Here the CDR3 DNA reads TGTGCCTGGAGTGTACAGCCTGGCACTGAAGCTTTCTTT. Translation gives CAWSVQPGTEAFF.

The rearrangement links TRBV5-4 to TRBJ2-1, with D tentatively TRBD2 (6 bases). CDR1 is SGHNT and CDR2 is YYREEE in the germline V gene (reference sequence). The CDR3 length is 17 residues. Trimming shortened V by 2 bases and J by 8 bases, and 23 bases separated the two germline ends. The CDR3 region has the DNA TGTGCCAGCAGCTTTAAGGTTCAATCGCAGCGGGCGGATGAGCAGTTCTTC. Encoded protein: CASSFKVQSQRADEQFF.

The V gene is TRBV6-5, the J gene TRBJ1-5; no clear D. Germline V CDR1 and CDR2: MNHEY, SVGAGI. Trimming removed 4 bases at V and 7 bases at J, with 11 bases between. The length of the CDR3 is 13 residues. The CDR3 DNA follows: TGTGCCAGCAGTTCATCCTTGACACAGCCCCAGCATTTT. This translates into CASSSSLTQPQHF.

This chain uses TRBV19 with TRBJ1-3, with a weak D call TRBD1 (6 bases). Trimming removed 4 bases from V and 2 bases from J, with 9 bases in between. CDR3 length: 14 residues. Germline V gene sequence: CDR1 LNHDA, CDR2 SQIVND (reference sequence). The CDR3 bases are TGTGCCAGTAGTACCCGGACAGCTGGAAACACCATATATTTT. It translates to CASSTRTAGNTIYF.

J is TRBJ2-5 and V is TRBV30; the match to TRBD1 covers 7 bases. J was trimmed by 2 bases and V by 6 bases; bases with no gene match: 9. The CDR3 loop spans 14 amino acids. The germline V gene has CDR1 GTSNPN and CDR2 SVGIG (reference sequence). The CDR3 coding sequence is TGTGCCTGTCCCGAGGGACAGCAACAAGAGACCCAGTACTTC. It codes for CACPEGQQQETQYF.

This rearrangement joins TRBV18 to TRBJ1-2, with a weak D call TRBD1 (5 bases). Trimming pared 3 bases from V and 4 bases from J, leaving 15 bases between. CDR1 and CDR2 from the germline V gene are KGHSH and LQKENI. CDR3 size: 15 residues. The CDR3 loop is CASSPDVATGYGYTF. The CDR3 DNA follows: TGTGCCAGCTCACCGGACGTCGCAACAGGCTATGGCTACACCTTC.

This chain links TRBV10-3 with TRBJ1-4, with 9 bases matching TRBD1. The length of the CDR3 is 17 residues. Per germline, CDR1 ENHRY and CDR2 SYGVKD. V lost 3 bases and J lost 0; bases outside the gene matches: 5. In DNA, the CDR3 is TGTGCCATCAGTGACCCGGGACAGGGTCCAACTAATGAAAAACTGTTTTTT. It specifies CAISDPGQGPTNEKLFF.